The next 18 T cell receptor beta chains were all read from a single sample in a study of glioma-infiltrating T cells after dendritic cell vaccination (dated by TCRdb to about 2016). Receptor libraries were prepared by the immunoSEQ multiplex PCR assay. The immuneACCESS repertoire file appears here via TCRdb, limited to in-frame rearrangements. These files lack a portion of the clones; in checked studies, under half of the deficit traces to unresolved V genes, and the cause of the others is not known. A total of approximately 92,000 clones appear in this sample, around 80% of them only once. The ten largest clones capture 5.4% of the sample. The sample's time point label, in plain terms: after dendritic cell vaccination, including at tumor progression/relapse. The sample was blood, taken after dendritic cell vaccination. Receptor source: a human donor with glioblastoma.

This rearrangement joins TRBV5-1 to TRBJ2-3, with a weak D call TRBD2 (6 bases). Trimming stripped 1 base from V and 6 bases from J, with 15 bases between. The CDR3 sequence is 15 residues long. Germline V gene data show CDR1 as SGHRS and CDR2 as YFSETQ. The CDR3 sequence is CASSLIGEAWDTQYF. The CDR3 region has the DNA TGCGCCAGCAGCTTGATCGGGGAGGCTTGGGATACGCAGTATTTT. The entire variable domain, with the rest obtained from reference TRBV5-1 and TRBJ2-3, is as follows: KAGVTQTPRYLIKTRGQQVTLSCSPISGHRSVSWYQQTPGQGLQFLFEYFSETQRNKGNFPGRFSGRQFSNSRSEMNVSTLELGDSALYLCASSLIGEAWDTQYFGPGTRLTVL.

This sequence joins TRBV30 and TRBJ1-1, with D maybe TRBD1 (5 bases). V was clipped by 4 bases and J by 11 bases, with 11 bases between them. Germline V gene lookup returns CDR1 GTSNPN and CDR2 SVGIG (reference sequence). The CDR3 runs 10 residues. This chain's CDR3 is CAWTGVNAFF. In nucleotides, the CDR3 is TGTGCCTGGACGGGGGTTAACGCTTTCTTT.

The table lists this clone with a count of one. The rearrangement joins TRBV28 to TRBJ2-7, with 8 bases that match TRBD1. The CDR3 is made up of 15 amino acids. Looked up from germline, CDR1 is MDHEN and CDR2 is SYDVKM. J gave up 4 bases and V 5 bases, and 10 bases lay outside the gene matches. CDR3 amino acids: CASSLPDRAKYEQYF. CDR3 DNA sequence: TGTGCCAGCAGTCTCCCGGACAGGGCGAAGTACGAGCAGTACTTC.

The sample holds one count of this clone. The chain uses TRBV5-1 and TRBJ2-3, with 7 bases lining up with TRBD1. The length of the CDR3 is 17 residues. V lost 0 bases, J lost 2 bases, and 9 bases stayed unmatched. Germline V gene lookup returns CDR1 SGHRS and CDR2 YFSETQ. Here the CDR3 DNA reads TGCGCCAGCAGCTTGGCTCCGGGACAGAAGTCCACAGATACGCAGTATTTT. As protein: CASSLAPGQKSTDTQYF.

This CDR3 reads CASSEAGGRSPLHF. The CDR3 DNA reads TGTGCCAGCAGTGAAGCCGGGGGTCGGTCACCCCTCCACTTT. The chain combines TRBV2 with TRBJ1-6, with D maybe TRBD1 (5 bases). Trimming took 0 bases from V and 10 from J, leaving 10 bases between them. In germline, CDR1 is SNHLY, CDR2 FYNNEI. The CDR3 spans 14 residues.

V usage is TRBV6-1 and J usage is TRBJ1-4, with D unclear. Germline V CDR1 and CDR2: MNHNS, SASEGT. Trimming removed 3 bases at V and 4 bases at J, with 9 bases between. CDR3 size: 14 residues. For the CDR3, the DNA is TGTGCCAGCAGTGAGGCCCGCAGTAATGAAAAACTGTTTTTT. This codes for CASSEARSNEKLFF.

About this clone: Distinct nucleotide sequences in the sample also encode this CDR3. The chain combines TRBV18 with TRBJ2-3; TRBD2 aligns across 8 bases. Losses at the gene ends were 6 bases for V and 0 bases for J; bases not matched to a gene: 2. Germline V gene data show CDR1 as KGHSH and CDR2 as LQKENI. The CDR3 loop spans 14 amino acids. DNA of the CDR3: TGTGCCAGCTCCCCTAGCGGGAGCACAGATACGCAGTATTTT. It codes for CASSPSGSTDTQYF.

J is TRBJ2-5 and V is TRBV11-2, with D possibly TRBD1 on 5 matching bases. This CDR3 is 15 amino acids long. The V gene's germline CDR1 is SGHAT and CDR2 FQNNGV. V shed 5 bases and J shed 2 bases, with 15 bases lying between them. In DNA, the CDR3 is TGTGCCAGCAGCCCCCAACCCTCAGGGCAAGAGACCCAGTACTTC. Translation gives CASSPQPSGQETQYF.

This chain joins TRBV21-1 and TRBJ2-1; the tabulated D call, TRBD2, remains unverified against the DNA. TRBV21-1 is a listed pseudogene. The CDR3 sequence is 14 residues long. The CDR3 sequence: CASRYVTAGDEQFF. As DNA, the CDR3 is TGTGCCAGCCGGTACGTTACAGCGGGAGATGAGCAGTTCTTC.

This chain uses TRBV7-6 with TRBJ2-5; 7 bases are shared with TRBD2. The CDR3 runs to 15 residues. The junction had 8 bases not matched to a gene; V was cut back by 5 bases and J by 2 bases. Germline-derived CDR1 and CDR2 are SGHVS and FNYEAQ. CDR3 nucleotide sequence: TGTGCCAGCAGCCCCGGACTAGTGGGGCAAGAGACCCAGTACTTC. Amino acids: CASSPGLVGQETQYF. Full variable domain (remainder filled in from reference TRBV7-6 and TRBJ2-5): GAGVSQSPRYKVTKRGQDVALRCDPISGHVSLYWYRQALGQGPEFLTYFNYEAQQDKSGLPNDRFSAERPEGSISTLTIQRTEQRDSAMYRCASSPGLVGQETQYFGPGTRLLVL.

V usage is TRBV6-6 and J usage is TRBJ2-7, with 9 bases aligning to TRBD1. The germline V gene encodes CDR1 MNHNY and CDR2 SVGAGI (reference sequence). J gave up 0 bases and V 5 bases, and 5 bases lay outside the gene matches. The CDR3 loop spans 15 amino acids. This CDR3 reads CASSTTDRGSYEQYF. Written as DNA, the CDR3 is TGTGCCAGCAGTACAACGGACAGGGGCTCCTACGAGCAGTACTTC.

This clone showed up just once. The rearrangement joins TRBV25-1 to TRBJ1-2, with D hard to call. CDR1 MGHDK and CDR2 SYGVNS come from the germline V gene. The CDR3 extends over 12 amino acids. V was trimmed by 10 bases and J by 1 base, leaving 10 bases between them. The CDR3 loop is CATNSYNYGYTF. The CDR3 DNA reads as TGTGCCACCAACAGCTATAACTATGGCTACACCTTC.

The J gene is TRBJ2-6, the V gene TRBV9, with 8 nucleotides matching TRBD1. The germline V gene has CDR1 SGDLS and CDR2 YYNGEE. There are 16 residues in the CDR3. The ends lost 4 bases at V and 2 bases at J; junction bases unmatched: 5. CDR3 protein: CASSYRGVTGANVLTF. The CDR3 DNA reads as TGTGCCAGCAGCTACAGGGGGGTCACTGGGGCCAACGTCCTGACTTTC.

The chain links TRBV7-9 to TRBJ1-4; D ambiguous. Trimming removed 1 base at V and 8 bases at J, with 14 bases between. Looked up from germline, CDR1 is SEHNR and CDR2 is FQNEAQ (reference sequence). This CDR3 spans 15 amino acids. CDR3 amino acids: CASSLVTGSFEKLFF. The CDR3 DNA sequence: TGTGCCAGCAGCTTAGTCACCGGGTCGTTCGAAAAACTGTTTTTT.

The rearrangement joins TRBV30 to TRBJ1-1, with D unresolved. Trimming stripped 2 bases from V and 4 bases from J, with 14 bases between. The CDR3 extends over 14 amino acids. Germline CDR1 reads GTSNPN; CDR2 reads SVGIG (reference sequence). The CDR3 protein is CAWSKVGLGTEAFF. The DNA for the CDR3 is TGTGCCTGGAGTAAGGTGGGCTTGGGCACTGAAGCTTTCTTT.

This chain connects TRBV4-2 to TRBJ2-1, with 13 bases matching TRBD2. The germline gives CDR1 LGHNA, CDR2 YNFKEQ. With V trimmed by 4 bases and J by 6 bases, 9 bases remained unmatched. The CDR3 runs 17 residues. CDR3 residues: CASSPHGLAGVFNEQFF. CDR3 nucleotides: TGTGCCAGCAGCCCTCACGGACTAGCGGGGGTCTTCAATGAGCAGTTCTTC.

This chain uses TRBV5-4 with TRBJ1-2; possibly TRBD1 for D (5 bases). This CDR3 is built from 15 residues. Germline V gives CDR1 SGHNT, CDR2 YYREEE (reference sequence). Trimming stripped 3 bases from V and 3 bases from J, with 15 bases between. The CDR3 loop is CASSSGVGGDYGYTF. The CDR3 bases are TGTGCCAGCAGCTCAGGTGTGGGGGGGGACTATGGCTACACCTTC.

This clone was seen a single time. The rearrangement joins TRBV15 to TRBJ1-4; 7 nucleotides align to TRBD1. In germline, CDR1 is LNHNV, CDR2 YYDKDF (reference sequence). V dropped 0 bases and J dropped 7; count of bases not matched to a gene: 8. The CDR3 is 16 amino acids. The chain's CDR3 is CATSRDMGQLSEKLFF. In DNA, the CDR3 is TGTGCCACCAGCAGAGATATGGGACAGCTTAGTGAAAAACTGTTTTTT.